Shown below are 19 T cell receptor beta chains from a single sample sequenced in a study of cytomegalovirus exposure and HLA in healthy donors. The PCR used 60 Vbeta and 13 Jbeta primers. Produced via immunoSEQ multiplex PCR; TCRdb's table is partial and in-frame only. The sample shows over 150,000 clones, roughly three quarters of them seen only once. Sequences were obtained from PBMCs. The origin of the receptors is a male donor in good health and CMV-seronegative.

The chain is built from TRBV29-1 and TRBJ2-7; no definite D call. Trimming cost V 3 bases and J 2 bases, with 17 bases left between them. This CDR3 spans 15 amino acids. Germline V lookup: CDR1 SQVTM, CDR2 ANQGSEA. Here the CDR3 DNA reads TGCAGCGTTGACAGTGGATCTTCGGCGGCCTACGAGCAGTACTTC. Protein sequence: CSVDSGSSAAYEQYF.

The gene calls are TRBV13 and TRBJ1-1; D gene uncertain. The germline V gene encodes CDR1 PRHDT and CDR2 FYEKMQ (reference sequence). The CDR3 sequence is 14 residues long. V was trimmed by 0 bases and J by 3 bases, leaving 8 bases between them. CDR3 DNA: TGTGCCAGCAGCTTAGGACTGCGGGACACTGAAGCTTTCTTT. This codes for CASSLGLRDTEAFF. The variable domain in full, completed from reference TRBV13 and TRBJ1-1, reads AAGVIQSPRHLIKEKRETATLKCYPIPRHDTVYWYQQGPGQDPQFLISFYEKMQSDKGSIPDRFSAQQFSDYHSELNMSSLELGDSALYFCASSLGLRDTEAFFGQGTRLTVV.

The gene calls are TRBV27 and TRBJ1-1; a possible D gene is TRBD1 (5 bases). Trimming shortened V by 8 bases and J by 3 bases, and 13 bases separated the two germline ends. CDR3 length: 13 residues. CDR1 is MNHEY and CDR2 is SMNVEV in the germline V gene (reference sequence). As DNA, the CDR3 is TGTGCCAGCCAATCGGGGGGAGACACTGAAGCTTTCTTT. Its protein is CASQSGGDTEAFF.

CDR3 residues: CASSSDGGADTIYF. As DNA, the CDR3 is TGTGCCAGCAGCTCCGACGGGGGGGCCGACACCATATATTTT. V usage is TRBV7-3 and J usage is TRBJ1-3, with TRBD1 as a possible D gene (6 bases). This CDR3 contains 14 residues. V was clipped by 4 bases and J by 8 bases, with 15 bases between them. Germline V gene data show CDR1 as SGHTA and CDR2 as FQGTGA.

The V and J genes are TRBV2 and TRBJ1-1; a weak D match, TRBD1 (5 bases). V was pared by 8 bases and J by 11 bases, with 24 bases between. Germline V gives CDR1 SNHLY, CDR2 FYNNEI. The CDR3 runs to 14 residues. The CDR3 sequence is CASRTMGGGSRAFF. The CDR3 region has the DNA TGTGCCAGCCGTACTATGGGGGGGGGATCGCGGGCTTTCTTT.

On this clone itself: Other nucleotide sequences in the sample specify the same CDR3. DNA for the CDR3: TGTGCCAGCAGTTACTCAGCGGGATCTGGAAACACCATATATTTT. This sequence encodes CASSYSAGSGNTIYF. The chain carries TRBV6-5 and TRBJ1-3; D not resolved. The CDR3 loop spans 15 amino acids. The V end lost 0 bases, the J end lost 1 base, and 7 bases lay between the germline ends. Germline V gene sequence: CDR1 MNHEY, CDR2 SVGAGI.

This clone has just a few counts. The likely explanation is a read error, given a far larger clone one base away. The chain carries TRBV5-4 and TRBJ2-3, with a tentative D call TRBD2 (6 bases). Trimming cost V 4 bases and J 3 bases, with 24 bases left between them. The CDR3 is 18 amino acids. Germline assignment: CDR1 SGHNT and CDR2 YYREEE (reference sequence). The CDR3 region has the DNA TGTGCCAGCAGCCGACGTGGGCGGGGCTCCGGGGAAACAGATACGCAGTATTTT. Its protein is CASSRRGRGSGETDTQYF.

With respect to this clone: An end of the junction does not agree with germline; a read error may underlie this. CDR3 DNA sequence: TGTTCCAGCAGCTTACGGACTAACTTTTTCATGAACACTGAAGCTTTCTTT. This encodes CSSSLRTNFFMNTEAFF. This chain links TRBV7-9 with TRBJ1-1, with D unresolved. CDR3 size: 17 residues. CDR1 is SEHNR, CDR2 FQNEAQ, per germline (reference sequence).

The DNA for the CDR3 is TGTGCCAGCAGTTACTACGGCCCCGGGGATACGCAGTATTTT. It is translated as CASSYYGPGDTQYF. V usage is TRBV6-5 and J usage is TRBJ2-3, with D unresolved. CDR3 length: 14 residues. The V end was cut by 1 base, the J end by 6 bases, with 11 bases between. The germline V gene encodes CDR1 MNHEY and CDR2 SVGAGI.

The J gene is TRBJ1-2, the V gene TRBV7-6, with D perhaps matching TRBD1 (6 bases). The V gene's germline CDR1 is SGHVS and CDR2 FNYEAQ. CDR3 length: 14 amino acids. V lost 1 base, J lost 8 bases, and 14 bases lay in between. The CDR3 here is CASSLGLGARGYTF. CDR3 sequence (DNA): TGTGCCAGCAGCTTAGGATTGGGGGCTCGGGGCTACACCTTC.

This clone showed up just a few times. The gene calls are TRBV28 and TRBJ2-1; tentatively, D is TRBD1 (5 bases). This CDR3 has 14 residues. The V and J ends lost 1 base and 9 bases respectively, with 13 bases between them. CDR1 is MDHEN, CDR2 SYDVKM, per germline. The CDR3 region is CASSLYRQTGEQFF. In DNA, the CDR3 is TGTGCCAGCAGTTTATACAGACAGACGGGTGAGCAGTTCTTC.

The table lists this clone with a few counts. V and J are TRBV6-6 and TRBJ1-2; D gene ambiguous. The CDR3 is 12 amino acids. V lost 0 bases to trimming and J lost 9 bases, with 8 bases between them. Looked up from germline, CDR1 is MNHNY and CDR2 is SVGAGI (reference sequence). DNA of the CDR3: TGTGCCAGCAGTTACTCTCTCCTAAGCTACACCTTC. Translating it yields CASSYSLLSYTF.

V and J are TRBV19 and TRBJ1-2, with 7 bases identical to TRBD1. In germline, CDR1 is LNHDA, CDR2 SQIVND (reference sequence). The ends lost 5 bases at V and 3 bases at J; junction bases unmatched: 6. This CDR3 has 14 amino acids. DNA of the CDR3: TGTGCCAGTAGTTACCAGGGGGGAGACTATGGCTACACCTTC. This codes for CASSYQGGDYGYTF.

The gene calls are TRBV19 and TRBJ2-3, with 16 nucleotides matching TRBD2. CDR3 length equals 18 residues. CDR1 LNHDA and CDR2 SQIVND come from the germline V gene (reference sequence). The V gene end was trimmed by 4 bases and the J gene end by 5 bases; junction bases not matched to a gene: 9. CDR3 sequence: CASSKTGTSGGAGDTQYF. The CDR3 DNA reads as TGTGCCAGTAGTAAGACCGGGACTAGCGGGGGGGCGGGAGATACGCAGTATTTT.

This clone was seen more than once but under ten times. The V call is TRBV7-9, the J call TRBJ1-3; 7 bases line up with TRBD1. This CDR3 is 14 amino acids long. With 4 bases clipped from V and 4 bases from J, the junction kept 4 bases outside the gene matches. Germline lookup yields CDR1 SEHNR and CDR2 FQNEAQ (reference sequence). CDR3 residues: CASSSRGPGNTIYF. CDR3 in DNA: TGTGCCAGCAGCTCAAGGGGGCCGGGAAACACCATATATTTT.

This clone was recorded a few times. Here the CDR3 reads CASSQQGKGQPQHF. The CDR3 DNA follows: TGCGCCAGCAGCCAACAGGGAAAGGGTCAGCCCCAGCATTTT. The chain has TRBV4-3 and TRBJ1-5; tentative D call: TRBD1 (5 bases). Trimming cost V 2 bases and J 6 bases, with 11 bases left between them. Germline-derived CDR1 and CDR2 are LGHNA and YSLEER. CDR3 length equals 14 residues.

Points on this clone: Other DNA sequences in the same sample also yield this CDR3. The CDR3 is CASSVGGSGELFF. CDR3 DNA: TGTGCCAGCAGCGTGGGGGGATCTGGGGAGCTGTTTTTT. V usage is TRBV9 and J usage is TRBJ2-2; tentatively, D is TRBD2 (6 bases). CDR1 is SGDLS, CDR2 YYNGEE, per germline. The V end lost 2 bases, the J end lost 8 bases, and 10 bases lay between the germline ends. The length of the CDR3 is 13 residues.

The chain couples TRBV28 to TRBJ2-7; possibly TRBD1 for D (5 bases). The CDR3 has 12 residues. Germline values: CDR1 MDHEN, CDR2 SYDVKM. The ends were cut back, 7 bases at V and 3 bases at J, with 10 bases in the middle. The CDR3 loop is CASKKQGYEQYF. DNA of the CDR3: TGTGCCAGCAAAAAGCAGGGCTACGAGCAGTACTTC. The variable domain in full, with the rest retrieved from reference TRBV28 and TRBJ2-7, is DVKVTQSSRYLVKRTGEKVFLECVQDMDHENMFWYRQDPGLGLRLIYFSYDVKMKEKGDIPEGYSVSREKKERFSLILESASTNQTSMYLCASKKQGYEQYFGPGTRLTVT.

The chain carries TRBV11-2 and TRBJ1-6; tentatively, D is TRBD1 (5 bases). The CDR3 extends over 15 amino acids. Germline V lookup: CDR1 SGHAT, CDR2 FQNNGV. V shed 7 bases and J shed 2 bases, with 12 bases lying between them. The CDR3 reads CASTASGTYNSPLHF. The CDR3 bases are TGTGCCAGCACAGCCTCAGGGACCTATAATTCACCCCTCCACTTT.